This T cell receptor (beta chain) was sequenced for a study of radiation and T cells in renal cell carcinoma. About the study: Nephrectomy followed 15 Gy stereotactic body radiation by 4 weeks.

Clones were read by immunoSEQ multiplex PCR, and TCRdb kept only the in-frame ones, dropping some. The table includes around 60,000 clones, roughly four fifths detected once. V lost 0 bases to trimming and J lost 3 bases, with 12 bases between them. This CDR3 comprises 15 residues. The germline CDR1 and CDR2 sequences are SGDLS and YYNGEE. Study findings and constraints: In blood, top tumor clones expanded by 2 weeks, shrinking by 4.

The time point: blood 2 weeks post-SBRT. Treatment noted: 15 Gy SBRT to primary tumor, nephrectomy 4 weeks later. This renal cell carcinoma was of the clear cell type. Details on this clone: Its antigen is undetermined.

The V gene is TRBV9, the J gene TRBJ2-5, with no clear D. The sequence came from a man in his 60s with renal cell carcinoma. Sequencing was performed on blood, taken from a patient whose treatment included radiotherapy and nephrectomy. CDR3: CASSVVSAWEETQYF. The CDR3, as DNA: TGTGCCAGCAGCGTAGTTTCAGCCTGGGAAGAGACCCAGTACTTC.